The 21 T cell receptor beta chains listed next were all sequenced from one sample in a study of post-analysis software for immune sequencing data. The study's findings and limits: Higher frequency in patients than in controls was seen for roughly 5 TRBV segments, with TRBV5-6, TRBV5-1 and TRBV20-1 among them.

No antigen is known for these receptors. Prepared TCR beta cDNA libraries contained unique molecular identifiers. TCRdb re-called the PCR reads with MiXCR, one entry per CDR3 protein. The sample lists fewer than 850,000 distinct CDR3 sequences; about 32% were seen once. Source material: blood. The receptors originated from a girl aged 5-17 years with multiple sclerosis.

The table lists this clonotype with a few counts. This CDR3 is CSVQVLVTPNNEQFF. The DNA for the CDR3 is TGCAGCGTTCAGGTCTTGGTAACGCCCAACAATGAGCAGTTCTTC. The chain couples TRBV29-1 to TRBJ2-1; D not resolved. Germline lookup yields CDR1 SQVTM and CDR2 ANQGSEA. Trimming removed 5 bases at V and 5 bases at J, with 19 bases between. This CDR3 spans 15 amino acids.

The chain combines TRBV29-1 with TRBJ2-2, with D possibly TRBD1 on 6 matching bases. Germline values: CDR1 SQVTM, CDR2 ANQGSEA. The CDR3 sequence is 13 residues long. V was cut by 3 bases and J by 2 bases, with 7 bases left in between. The CDR3 sequence: CSVDGTNTGELFF. The CDR3 coding sequence is TGCAGCGTTGATGGGACAAACACCGGGGAGCTGTTTTTT.

This clonotype was seen a handful of times. V gene TRBV4-3 combines with J gene TRBJ2-7, with 8 nucleotides matching TRBD1. V lost 1 base to trimming and J lost 5 bases; unmatched junction nucleotides: 10. CDR1 is LGHNA and CDR2 is YSLEER in the germline V gene. The CDR3 is 16 amino acids. DNA of the CDR3: TGCGCCAGCAGCCAAGGTCGACAGGGGCTCTTCAACGAGCAGTACTTC. Amino acid sequence: CASSQGRQGLFNEQYF.

The chain has TRBV2 and TRBJ2-1; D tentatively fits TRBD1 or TRBD2 (6 bases each). The CDR3 is made up of 12 amino acids. Germline-derived CDR1 and CDR2 are SNHLY and FYNNEI. Trimming shortened V by 7 bases and J by 10 bases, and 14 bases separated the two germline ends. CDR3 amino acids: CASTEGGLEQFF. The CDR3 DNA sequence: TGTGCCAGCACCGAAGGGGGGTTGGAGCAGTTCTTC.

As concerns this clonotype: A read error may explain this, as a much larger clone is one base away. This chain uses TRBV28 with TRBJ2-7, with a possible D match to TRBD2 (5 bases). The CDR3 covers 14 residues. The V gene lost 8 bases and the J gene lost 7 bases, with 21 bases spanning the gap. The germline V gene encodes CDR1 MDHEN and CDR2 SYDVKM. CDR3 loop: CASFGGRVYNEQYF. CDR3 coding DNA: TGTGCCAGCTTCGGTGGGAGAGTCTACAATGAGCAGTACTTC.

This clonotype was counted only a few times. The chain joins TRBV20-1 to TRBJ1-2; D ambiguous. CDR1 DFQATT and CDR2 SNEGSKA come from the germline V gene (reference sequence). The CDR3 is made up of 12 amino acids. Deletions cut 1 base from V and 9 bases from J, with 12 bases between. This CDR3 is CSARGEEDRYTF. CDR3 in DNA: TGCAGTGCTAGAGGGGAGGAGGACCGCTACACCTTC.

This chain links TRBV12-3 or TRBV12-4 with TRBJ2-7; TRBD1 is a possible D gene (5 bases). V dropped 0 bases and J dropped 5 bases, with 11 bases sitting between them. This CDR3 has 14 residues. The CDR3 protein is CASSLASWGHEQYF. The CDR3 DNA reads TGTGCCAGCAGTTTAGCGAGTTGGGGCCACGAGCAGTACTTC.

The chain combines TRBV20-1 with TRBJ2-4; no reliable D call. Trimming pared 6 bases from V and 4 bases from J, leaving 13 bases between. Germline CDR1 reads DFQATT; CDR2 reads SNEGSKA (reference sequence). The CDR3 runs to 13 residues. The CDR3 reads CSAPSDGKNIQYF. CDR3 coding DNA: TGCAGTGCCCCCTCCGACGGTAAAAACATTCAGTACTTC.

This clonotype was detected only a few times. The gene calls are TRBV27 and TRBJ2-7, with 7 positions matching TRBD2. V shed 0 bases, J shed 3 bases, and the junction held 5 bases outside the gene matches. The germline gives CDR1 MNHEY, CDR2 SMNVEV (reference sequence). This CDR3 comprises 15 residues. The CDR3 region is CASSLSGGRHYEQYF. CDR3 sequence (DNA): TGTGCCAGCAGTTTATCGGGCGGGAGACACTACGAGCAGTACTTC.

The chain combines TRBV24-1 with TRBJ2-1; 10 nucleotides align to TRBD2. Germline V lookup: CDR1 KGHDR, CDR2 SFDVKD. The CDR3 spans 18 residues. Germline trimming cut 3 bases from V and 0 bases from J; bases unmatched to any gene: 7. The CDR3 here is CATSDQKTSGSSYNEQFF. CDR3 DNA: TGTGCCACCAGTGATCAGAAGACTAGCGGGTCCTCCTACAATGAGCAGTTCTTC.

This clonotype has only a few counts. The CDR3 here is CSAREPGNYGYTF. As DNA, the CDR3 is TGCAGTGCTAGGGAACCGGGGAACTATGGCTACACCTTC. This rearrangement joins TRBV20-1 to TRBJ1-2, with D hard to call. CDR1 and CDR2 (germline): DFQATT, SNEGSKA (reference sequence). The CDR3 is 13 residues long. Trimming stripped 3 bases from V and 2 bases from J, with 10 bases between.

This chain joins TRBV9 and TRBJ2-7, with a tentative D call TRBD2 (6 bases). V was cut by 2 bases and J by 3 bases, with 12 bases left in between. Germline values: CDR1 SGDLS, CDR2 YYNGEE. The CDR3 spans 14 residues. For the CDR3, the DNA is TGTGCCAGCAGCGTGAGACTAGGCGGCTACGAGCAGTACTTC. This codes for CASSVRLGGYEQYF. The full variable domain, its missing parts supplied by reference TRBV9 and TRBJ2-7, is DSGVTQTPKHLITATGQRVTLRCSPRSGDLSVYWYQQSLDQGLQFLIQYYNGEERAKGNILERFSAQQFPDLHSELNLSSLELGDSALYFCASSVRLGGYEQYFGPGTRLTVT.

The chain uses TRBV5-1 and TRBJ1-2; tentative D call: TRBD1 (6 bases). V was shortened by 5 bases and J by 8 bases, with 19 bases between the two germline ends. The CDR3 consists of 14 residues. Germline-derived CDR1 and CDR2 are SGHRS and YFSETQ. The CDR3 here is CASRLTGEAYGYTF. The CDR3 DNA reads TGCGCCAGCAGGTTGACAGGAGAGGCCTACGGCTACACCTTC.

In this sample, this clonotype turned up a few times. The V gene is TRBV29-1, the J gene TRBJ2-3, with 7 bases fitting TRBD1. Germline CDR1 SQVTM, CDR2 ANQGSEA. There are 16 residues in the CDR3. The ends lost 2 bases at V and 3 bases at J; junction bases unmatched: 11. CDR3 in DNA: TGCAGCGTTGAAAGGGGATCCGGACAGGCGACAGATACGCAGTATTTT. Its translation is CSVERGSGQATDTQYF.

This clonotype was detected only a few times. This chain uses TRBV20-1 with TRBJ1-2; D may be TRBD1 (5 bases). The CDR3 runs to 14 residues. V was shortened by 0 bases and J by 6 bases, with 14 bases between the two germline ends. CDR1 is DFQATT, CDR2 SNEGSKA, per germline (reference sequence). The CDR3: CSARDMGVSDGYTF. CDR3 sequence (DNA): TGCAGTGCTAGAGATATGGGGGTCTCGGATGGCTACACCTTC.

This clonotype appeared many times. The chain couples TRBV29-1 to TRBJ2-1, with D perhaps being TRBD1 or TRBD2 (5 bases each). CDR1 and CDR2 (germline): SQVTM, ANQGSEA. Trimming stripped 3 bases from V and 6 bases from J, with 18 bases between. The CDR3 contains 15 residues. The CDR3 protein is CSVDYFGTPPNEQFF. CDR3 sequence (DNA): TGCAGCGTTGACTATTTCGGGACCCCCCCCAATGAGCAGTTCTTC.

This clonotype was seen at least ten times. The chain couples TRBV29-1 to TRBJ2-7; 8 bases are shared with TRBD1. This CDR3 region has 16 residues. The germline V gene encodes CDR1 SQVTM and CDR2 ANQGSEA. Trimming at V came to 4 bases and at J to 5 bases, leaving 16 bases not matched to a gene. The CDR3 coding sequence is TGCAGCGTTGTTTCAGCTGGGACAGGTCGCACCCACGAGCAGTACTTC. This codes for CSVVSAGTGRTHEQYF.

This clonotype was seen a handful of times. The V call is TRBV6-1, the J call TRBJ1-1; D possibly corresponds to TRBD1 (5 bases). The CDR3 has 13 amino acids. Germline V gives CDR1 MNHNS, CDR2 SASEGT. The ends were cut back, 5 bases at V and 6 bases at J, with 13 bases in the middle. The CDR3 DNA follows: TGTGCCAGCAGTCTTGGGGCGAGCCCTGAAGCTTTCTTT. Translated, it gives CASSLGASPEAFF.

This clonotype occurred a few times. This rearrangement joins TRBV29-1 to TRBJ2-5; D is perhaps TRBD2 (7 bases). This CDR3 region has 13 residues. CDR1 and CDR2 (germline): SQVTM, ANQGSEA. The ends were cut back, 7 bases at V and 4 bases at J, with 16 bases in the middle. CDR3 nucleotide sequence: TGCAGCGCCCGGGGGGCCCCAAGAGAGACCCAGTACTTC. This encodes CSARGAPRETQYF.

The rearrangement uses TRBV29-1 and TRBJ2-5; D gene unclear. Trimming stripped 6 bases from V and 1 base from J, with 9 bases between. Germline assignment: CDR1 SQVTM and CDR2 ANQGSEA. The CDR3 covers 12 residues. The DNA for the CDR3 is TGCAGCGTCGCGAGAGTCCAAGAGACCCAGTACTTC. Translating gives CSVARVQETQYF. Drawing the rest from reference TRBV29-1 and TRBJ2-5, the complete variable domain is SAVISQKPSRDICQRGTSLTIQCQVDSQVTMMFWYRQQPGQSLTLIATANQGSEATYESGFVIDKFPISRPNLTFSTLTVSNMSPEDSSIYLCSVARVQETQYFGPGTRLLVL.

This clonotype was detected a few times. The chain employs TRBV5-1 and TRBJ2-5; D is undetermined. This CDR3 contains 15 residues. CDR1 SGHRS and CDR2 YFSETQ come from the germline V gene. Trimming cost V 0 bases and J 3 bases, with 12 bases left between them. The CDR3: CASSLVVGTEETQYF. The CDR3 DNA reads as TGCGCCAGCAGCTTGGTAGTCGGAACCGAAGAGACCCAGTACTTC.